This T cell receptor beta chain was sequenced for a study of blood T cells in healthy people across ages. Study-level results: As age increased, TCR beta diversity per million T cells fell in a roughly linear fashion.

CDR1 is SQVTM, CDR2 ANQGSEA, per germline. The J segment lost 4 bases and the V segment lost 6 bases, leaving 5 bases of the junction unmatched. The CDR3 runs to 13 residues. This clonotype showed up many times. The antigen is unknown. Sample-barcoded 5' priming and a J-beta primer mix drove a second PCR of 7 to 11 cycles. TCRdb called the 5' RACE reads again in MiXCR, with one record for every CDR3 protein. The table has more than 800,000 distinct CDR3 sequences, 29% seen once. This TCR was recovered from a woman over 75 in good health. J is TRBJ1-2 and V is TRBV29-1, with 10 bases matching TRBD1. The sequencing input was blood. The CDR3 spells CSVAGQGFYGYTF. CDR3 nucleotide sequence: TGCAGCGTGGCGGGACAGGGGTTCTATGGCTACACCTTC.